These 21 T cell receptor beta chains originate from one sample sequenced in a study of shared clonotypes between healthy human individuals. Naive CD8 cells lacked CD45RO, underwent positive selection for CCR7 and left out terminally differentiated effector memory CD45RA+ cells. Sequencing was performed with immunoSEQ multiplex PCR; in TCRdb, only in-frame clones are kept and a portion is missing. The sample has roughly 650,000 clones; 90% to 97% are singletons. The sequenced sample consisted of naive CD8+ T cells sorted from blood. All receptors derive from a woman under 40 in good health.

CDR3 sequence (DNA): TGTGCCAGCAGTGAAGGGACTAGTTTCGTGACCTCCTACAATGAGCAGTTCTTC. This encodes CASSEGTSFVTSYNEQFF. The chain recombines TRBV6-1 with TRBJ2-1; 7 bases are shared with TRBD2. V dropped 1 base and J dropped 0; count of bases not matched to a gene: 9. The CDR3 covers 18 residues. Germline assignment: CDR1 MNHNS and CDR2 SASEGT.

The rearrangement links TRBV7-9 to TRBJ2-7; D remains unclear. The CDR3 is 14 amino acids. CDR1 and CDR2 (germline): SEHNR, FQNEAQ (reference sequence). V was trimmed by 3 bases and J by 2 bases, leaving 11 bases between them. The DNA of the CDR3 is TGTGCCAGCAGCTTCGTCCCCGCGGCCTACGAGCAGTACTTC. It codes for CASSFVPAAYEQYF.

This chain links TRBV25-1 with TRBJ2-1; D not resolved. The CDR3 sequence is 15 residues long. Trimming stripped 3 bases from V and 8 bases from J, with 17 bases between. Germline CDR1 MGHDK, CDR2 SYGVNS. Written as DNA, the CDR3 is TGTGCCAGCAGTGAGGGGTGGACGGCAAGTGATGAGCAGTTCTTC. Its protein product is CASSEGWTASDEQFF.

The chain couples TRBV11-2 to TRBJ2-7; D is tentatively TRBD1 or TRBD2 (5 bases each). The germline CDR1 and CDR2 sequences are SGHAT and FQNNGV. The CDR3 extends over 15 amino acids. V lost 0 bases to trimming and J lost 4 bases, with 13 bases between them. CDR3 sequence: CASSLEEWDGYEQYF. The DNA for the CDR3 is TGTGCCAGCAGCTTAGAAGAGTGGGACGGATACGAGCAGTACTTC. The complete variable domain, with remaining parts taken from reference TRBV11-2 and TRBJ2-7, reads EAGVAQSPRYKIIEKRQSVAFWCNPISGHATLYWYQQILGQGPKLLIQFQNNGVVDDSQLPKDRFSAERLKGVDSTLKIQPAKLEDSAVYLCASSLEEWDGYEQYFGPGTRLTVT.

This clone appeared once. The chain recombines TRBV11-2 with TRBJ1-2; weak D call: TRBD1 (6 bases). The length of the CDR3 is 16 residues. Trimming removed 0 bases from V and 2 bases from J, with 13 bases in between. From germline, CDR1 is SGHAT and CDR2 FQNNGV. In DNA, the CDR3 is TGTGCCAGCAGCTTAGATCATGAAGGGGGAAACTATGGCTACACCTTC. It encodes CASSLDHEGGNYGYTF.

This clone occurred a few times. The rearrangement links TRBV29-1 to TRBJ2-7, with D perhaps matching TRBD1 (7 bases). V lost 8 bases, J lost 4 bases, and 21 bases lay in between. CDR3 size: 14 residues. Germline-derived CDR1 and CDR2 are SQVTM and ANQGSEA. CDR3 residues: CSSGRRGRSYEQYF. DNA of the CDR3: TGCAGCAGTGGACGGAGGGGGCGGTCGTACGAGCAGTACTTC.

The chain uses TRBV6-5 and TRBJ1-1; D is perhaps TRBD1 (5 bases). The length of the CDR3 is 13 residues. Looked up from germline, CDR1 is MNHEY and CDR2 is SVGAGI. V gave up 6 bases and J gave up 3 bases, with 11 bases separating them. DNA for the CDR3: TGTGCCAGCAGCCTAGCCAGGGACACTGAAGCTTTCTTT. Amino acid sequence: CASSLARDTEAFF.

The CDR3 here is CAITEGAGLQETQYF. Written as DNA, the CDR3 is TGTGCCATCACCGAGGGGGCGGGCCTCCAAGAGACCCAGTACTTC. The chain is built from TRBV10-3 and TRBJ2-5; 7 positions match TRBD1. The trim removed 7 bases at V and 1 base at J, leaving 9 bases unmatched. The CDR3 has 15 residues. CDR1 is ENHRY, CDR2 SYGVKD, per germline.

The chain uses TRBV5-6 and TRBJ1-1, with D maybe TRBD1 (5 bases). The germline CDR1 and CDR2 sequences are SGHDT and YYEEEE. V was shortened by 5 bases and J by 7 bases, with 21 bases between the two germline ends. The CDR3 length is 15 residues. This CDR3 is CASRAASGPLNEAFF. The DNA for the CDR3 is TGTGCCAGCAGAGCGGCATCGGGACCATTAAATGAAGCTTTCTTT.

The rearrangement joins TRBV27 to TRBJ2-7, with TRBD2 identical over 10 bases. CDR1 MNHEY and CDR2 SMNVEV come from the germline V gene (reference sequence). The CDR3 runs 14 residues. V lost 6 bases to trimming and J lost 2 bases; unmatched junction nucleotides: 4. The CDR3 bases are TGTGCCAGCAGCCGGACTAGCGGAACCTACGAGCAGTACTTC. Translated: CASSRTSGTYEQYF.

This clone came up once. CDR3: CASSFSGGGRNTEAFF. CDR3 nucleotide sequence: TGTGCCAGCAGCTTTTCAGGGGGGGGTCGGAACACTGAAGCTTTCTTT. The chain employs TRBV11-2 and TRBJ1-1, with 7 bases that match TRBD1. This CDR3 comprises 16 residues. The V gene end was trimmed by 3 bases and the J gene end by 1 base; junction bases not matched to a gene: 8. CDR1 SGHAT and CDR2 FQNNGV come from the germline V gene.

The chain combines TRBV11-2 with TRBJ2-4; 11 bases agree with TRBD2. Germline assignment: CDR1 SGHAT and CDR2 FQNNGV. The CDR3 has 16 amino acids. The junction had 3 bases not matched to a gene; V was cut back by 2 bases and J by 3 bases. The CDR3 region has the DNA TGTGCCAGCAGCTTACTAGCGGGAGGAATCAAAAACATTCAGTACTTC. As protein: CASSLLAGGIKNIQYF. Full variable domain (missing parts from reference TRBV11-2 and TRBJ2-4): EAGVAQSPRYKIIEKRQSVAFWCNPISGHATLYWYQQILGQGPKLLIQFQNNGVVDDSQLPKDRFSAERLKGVDSTLKIQPAKLEDSAVYLCASSLLAGGIKNIQYFGAGTRLSVL.

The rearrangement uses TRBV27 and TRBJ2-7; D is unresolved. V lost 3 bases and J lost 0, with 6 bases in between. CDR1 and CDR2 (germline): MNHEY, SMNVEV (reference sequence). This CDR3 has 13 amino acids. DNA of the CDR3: TGTGCCAGCAGTTTTACATCCTCCTACGAGCAGTACTTC. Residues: CASSFTSSYEQYF.

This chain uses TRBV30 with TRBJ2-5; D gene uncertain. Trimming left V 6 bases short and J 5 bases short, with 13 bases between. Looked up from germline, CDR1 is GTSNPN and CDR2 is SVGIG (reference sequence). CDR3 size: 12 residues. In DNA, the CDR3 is TGTGCCTGCGGGCCGATGATGGAGACCCAGTACTTC. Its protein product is CACGPMMETQYF.

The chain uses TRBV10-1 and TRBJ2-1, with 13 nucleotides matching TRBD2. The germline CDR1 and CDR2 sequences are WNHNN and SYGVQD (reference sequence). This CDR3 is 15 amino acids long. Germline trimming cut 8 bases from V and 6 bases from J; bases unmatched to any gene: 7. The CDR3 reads CASQRTSGSSNEQFF. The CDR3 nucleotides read TGCGCCAGCCAACGGACTAGCGGGAGCTCCAATGAGCAGTTCTTC.

This CDR3 is CASSYGSGTEQFF. The CDR3 DNA reads TGTGCCAGCAGTTACGGTTCAGGTACTGAGCAGTTCTTC. The V and J genes are TRBV6-5 and TRBJ2-1; no reliable D call. The length of the CDR3 is 13 residues. Germline V gene lookup returns CDR1 MNHEY and CDR2 SVGAGI. Trimming cost V 2 bases and J 9 bases, with 11 bases left between them.

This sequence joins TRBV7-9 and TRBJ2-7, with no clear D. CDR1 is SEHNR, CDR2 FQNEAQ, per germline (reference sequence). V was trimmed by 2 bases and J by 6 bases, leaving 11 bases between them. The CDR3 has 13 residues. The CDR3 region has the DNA TGTGCCAGCAGCTTAAATACGGTTGGCGAGCAGTACTTC. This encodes CASSLNTVGEQYF.

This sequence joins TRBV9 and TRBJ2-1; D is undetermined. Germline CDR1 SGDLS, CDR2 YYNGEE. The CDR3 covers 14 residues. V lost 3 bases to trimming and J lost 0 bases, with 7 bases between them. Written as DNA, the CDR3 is TGTGCCAGCAGCGCGACGACCTCCTACAATGAGCAGTTCTTC. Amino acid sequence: CASSATTSYNEQFF.

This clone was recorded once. CDR3 in DNA: TGCGCCAGCAGCAAAGTAGCGGGAGTATTAACAGATACGCAGTATTTT. Amino acids: CASSKVAGVLTDTQYF. The chain is built from TRBV10-1 and TRBJ2-3; 9 bases map to TRBD2. This CDR3 spans 16 amino acids. CDR1 and CDR2 (germline): WNHNN, SYGVQD (reference sequence). V lost 6 bases and J lost 3; bases outside the gene matches: 10.

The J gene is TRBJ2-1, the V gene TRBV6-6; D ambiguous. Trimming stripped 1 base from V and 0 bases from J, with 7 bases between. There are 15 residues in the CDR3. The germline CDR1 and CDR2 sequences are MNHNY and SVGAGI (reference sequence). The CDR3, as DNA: TGTGCCAGCAGTTACTACATTGGCTCCTACAATGAGCAGTTCTTC. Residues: CASSYYIGSYNEQFF.

This CDR3 is CASSLGGRGGEQYF. The CDR3 DNA reads as TGTGCCAGCAGCTTAGGCGGCAGGGGGGGCGAGCAGTACTTC. The rearrangement uses TRBV7-9 and TRBJ2-7; perhaps D is TRBD1 or TRBD2 (7 bases each). Germline-derived CDR1 and CDR2 are SEHNR and FQNEAQ (reference sequence). V lost 1 base and J lost 6, with 13 bases in between. The CDR3 length is 14 residues.